The T cell receptor beta chain under discussion was sequenced for a study of cytomegalovirus exposure and HLA in healthy donors. General observations from the study: Per a later analysis, HLA-associated TCR beta chains showed more clonal expansion than other, equally common TCR beta chains.

It was with 60 Vbeta and 13 Jbeta primers that the PCR ran. Generated by immunoSEQ multiplex PCR, the TCRdb table keeps only in-frame clones and is missing some. This table has approximately 160,000 clones, 80% appearing once. CDR1 SGHTA and CDR2 FQGNSA come from the germline V gene. Trimming at V came to 5 bases and at J to 5 bases, leaving 4 bases not matched to a gene. The CDR3 spans 13 residues. Concerning this clone: What it binds is unknown.

This receptor was identified in a woman between 45 and 65 years old in good health and CMV-seropositive. The sample was PBMCs. The gene calls are TRBV7-2 and TRBJ2-7, with 9 nucleotides matching TRBD2. The CDR3, as DNA: TGTGCCAGCAGCCTCGGGACTAGCCACGAGCAGTACTTC. It codes for CASSLGTSHEQYF.